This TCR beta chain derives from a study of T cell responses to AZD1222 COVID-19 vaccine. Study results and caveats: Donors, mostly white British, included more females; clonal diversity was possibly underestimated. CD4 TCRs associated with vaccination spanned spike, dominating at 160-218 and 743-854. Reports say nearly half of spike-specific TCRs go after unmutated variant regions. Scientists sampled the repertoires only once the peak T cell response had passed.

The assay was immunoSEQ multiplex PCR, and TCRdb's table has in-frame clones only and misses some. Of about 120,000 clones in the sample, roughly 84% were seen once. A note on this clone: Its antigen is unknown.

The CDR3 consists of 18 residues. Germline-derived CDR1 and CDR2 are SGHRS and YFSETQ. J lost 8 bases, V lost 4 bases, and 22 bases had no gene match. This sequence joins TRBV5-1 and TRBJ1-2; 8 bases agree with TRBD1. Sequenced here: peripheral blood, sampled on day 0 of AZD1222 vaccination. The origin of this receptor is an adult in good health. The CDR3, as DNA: TGCGCCAGCAGCCCGCAACGGCCGCCGCCTTCACAGGGGGGAGGCTACACCTTC. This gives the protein CASSPQRPPPSQGGGYTF.